The TCR beta chain under discussion was sequenced for a study of T cell responses to AZD1222 COVID-19 vaccine. Across the study: Second-dose schedules of about 4 or about 12 weeks were combined.

Germline CDR1 reads SQVTM; CDR2 reads ANQGSEA. Trimming pared 7 bases from V and 10 bases from J, leaving 16 bases between. The CDR3 extends over 11 amino acids. Sequencing was performed with immunoSEQ multiplex PCR; in TCRdb, only in-frame clones are kept and a portion is missing. The sample gives some 150,000 clones, roughly 90% of which show up once; 1.5% to 2% is in the top ten. For this clone: Its antigen is undetermined.

General study findings and limits: Spike-specific TCR breadth rose after two AZD1222 doses, and depth rose as well.

The material sequenced was peripheral blood, taken on day 0 of AZD1222 vaccination. This sequence originates from an adult in good health. The chain couples TRBV29-1 to TRBJ1-1; a weak D match, TRBD1 (5 bases). The chain's CDR3 is CSAAVQGRAFF. CDR3 sequence (DNA): TGCAGCGCTGCGGTTCAGGGCCGAGCTTTCTTT.